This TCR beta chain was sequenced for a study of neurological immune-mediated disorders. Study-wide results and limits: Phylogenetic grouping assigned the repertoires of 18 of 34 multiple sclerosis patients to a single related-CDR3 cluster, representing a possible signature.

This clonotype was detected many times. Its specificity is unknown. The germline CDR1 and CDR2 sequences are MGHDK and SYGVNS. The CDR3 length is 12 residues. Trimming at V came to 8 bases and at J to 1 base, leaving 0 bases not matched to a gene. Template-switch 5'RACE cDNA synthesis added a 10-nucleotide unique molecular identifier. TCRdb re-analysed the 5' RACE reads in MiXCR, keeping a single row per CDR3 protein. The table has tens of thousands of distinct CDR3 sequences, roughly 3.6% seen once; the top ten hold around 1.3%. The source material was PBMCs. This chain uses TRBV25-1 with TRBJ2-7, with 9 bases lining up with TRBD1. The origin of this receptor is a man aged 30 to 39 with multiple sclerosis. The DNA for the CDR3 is TGTGCCAGCGGGACAGGGTCCTACGAGCAGTACTTC. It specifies CASGTGSYEQYF.